Following are 19 T cell receptor beta chains from one sample sequenced in a study of blood T cell repertoires in COVID-19. Some clones are missing from TCRdb's copy, which holds only in-frame ones; the method was immunoSEQ multiplex PCR. Of more than 150,000 clones listed, more than 85% are singletons. Specimen: peripheral blood. Receptors originate from a woman aged 70-85 years with acute or convalescent COVID-19.

The chain recombines TRBV18 with TRBJ2-3, with 11 bases aligning to TRBD2. This CDR3 comprises 15 residues. The junction had 1 base not matched to a gene; V was cut back by 1 base and J by 4 bases. The germline gives CDR1 KGHSH, CDR2 LQKENI. The CDR3 here is CASSPLAGGPDTQYF. CDR3 coding DNA: TGTGCCAGCTCACCACTAGCGGGGGGGCCAGATACGCAGTATTTT.

The chain recombines TRBV7-3 with TRBJ2-1; 9 positions match TRBD2. Germline V lookup: CDR1 SGHTA, CDR2 FQGTGA. CDR3 length equals 16 residues. The junction had 6 bases not matched to a gene; V was cut back by 2 bases and J by 4 bases. CDR3 nucleotide sequence: TGTGCCAGCAGCTTAGGCGCGGGGGGGCCTTACAATGAGCAGTTCTTC. It specifies CASSLGAGGPYNEQFF. Combining the CDR3 with reference TRBV7-3 and TRBJ2-1 gives the whole variable domain GAGVSQTPSNKVTEKGKYVELRCDPISGHTALYWYRQSLGQGPEFLIYFQGTGAADDSGLPNDRFFAVRPEGSVSTLKIQRTERGDSAVYLCASSLGAGGPYNEQFFGPGTRLTVL.

The rearrangement uses TRBV30 and TRBJ2-5; maybe TRBD2 (6 bases). The CDR3 consists of 12 residues. Germline CDR1 reads GTSNPN; CDR2 reads SVGIG (reference sequence). The V gene lost 2 bases and the J gene lost 2 bases, with 6 bases spanning the gap. The CDR3 sequence is CAWSSGQETQYF. DNA of the CDR3: TGTGCCTGGAGTAGCGGGCAAGAGACCCAGTACTTC.

V and J are TRBV18 and TRBJ1-1, with D perhaps matching TRBD1 (6 bases). CDR1 is KGHSH, CDR2 LQKENI, per germline. This CDR3 contains 14 residues. V dropped 6 bases and J dropped 2 bases, with 13 bases sitting between them. This chain's CDR3 is CASSGSGGNTEAFF. Written as DNA, the CDR3 is TGTGCCAGCTCCGGGTCGGGGGGCAACACTGAAGCTTTCTTT.

This rearrangement joins TRBV27 to TRBJ2-1, with D maybe TRBD2 (5 bases). Trimming removed 7 bases at V and 4 bases at J, with 8 bases between. The CDR3 totals 12 residues. Germline CDR1 reads MNHEY; CDR2 reads SMNVEV (reference sequence). The CDR3 spells CASISEYNEQFF. CDR3 DNA sequence: TGTGCCAGCATTAGCGAGTACAATGAGCAGTTCTTC.

The chain couples TRBV12-2 to TRBJ2-3; the table's D gene call, TRBD2, was not cross checked with the DNA. TRBV12-2 is annotated as a pseudogene. The CDR3 has 15 residues. The CDR3 sequence is CASRLQRGSTDTQYF. CDR3 in DNA: TGTGCAAGTCGCTTACAACGGGGGAGCACAGATACGCAGTATTTT.

V and J are TRBV5-8 and TRBJ2-3, with 8 positions matching TRBD1. The CDR3 covers 15 residues. CDR1 and CDR2 from the germline V gene are SGHTS and YDEGEE. After removal of 4 bases from V and 3 bases from J, the junction contained 7 bases not matched to a gene. The CDR3 sequence: CASSRRTGLTDTQYF. The DNA of the CDR3 is TGTGCCAGCAGCCGCCGGACAGGGTTGACAGATACGCAGTATTTT.

The chain couples TRBV18 to TRBJ2-5; no definite D call. Germline V lookup: CDR1 KGHSH, CDR2 LQKENI. The CDR3 contains 13 residues. V shed 9 bases and J shed 1 base, with 12 bases lying between them. CDR3 protein: CASLQALQETQYF. For the CDR3, the DNA is TGTGCCAGTCTTCAGGCGCTCCAAGAGACCCAGTACTTC.

The chain is built from TRBV7-2 and TRBJ2-7; 7 nucleotides match TRBD2. V shed 2 bases and J 2 bases; nucleotides not matched to a gene: 18. The CDR3 totals 19 residues. Germline assignment: CDR1 SGHTA and CDR2 FQGNSA. Here the CDR3 reads CASSLQSLPVGRGTYEQYF. CDR3 sequence (DNA): TGTGCCAGCAGCTTACAATCTTTACCGGTGGGGCGGGGGACCTACGAGCAGTACTTC.

CDR3 DNA: TGTGCCAGCAGCCGGACAGGGTCAGAGACCCAGTACTTC. It is translated as CASSRTGSETQYF. The gene calls are TRBV7-8 and TRBJ2-5; TRBD1 agrees at 8 bases. J was trimmed by 4 bases and V by 5 bases; bases with no gene match: 3. The CDR3 sequence is 13 residues long. Per germline, CDR1 SGHVS and CDR2 FQNEAQ. Complete variable domain (other parts from reference TRBV7-8 and TRBJ2-5): GAGVSQSPRYKVAKRGQDVALRCDPISGHVSLFWYQQALGQGPEFLTYFQNEAQLDKSGLPSDRFFAERPEGSVSTLKIQRTQQEDSAVYLCASSRTGSETQYFGPGTRLLVL.

This chain uses TRBV3-1 (or the pseudogene TRBV3-2) with TRBJ2-7, with 8 bases identical to TRBD2. Germline loops: CDR1 LGHDT, CDR2 YNNKEL (reference sequence). CDR3 length: 15 amino acids. V shed 4 bases, J shed 7 bases, and the junction held 12 bases outside the gene matches. CDR3 bases: TGTGCCAGCAGCCCCCGTGGGCGGGGGGTCCCAGAGCAGTACTTC. Translated: CASSPRGRGVPEQYF.

The CDR3 loop is CSASSRGQGEAFF. The CDR3 DNA reads as TGCAGTGCTAGTAGCCGAGGACAGGGTGAAGCTTTCTTT. This chain connects TRBV20-1 to TRBJ1-1, with TRBD1 identical over 8 bases. The CDR3 sequence is 13 residues long. Trimming removed 3 bases from V and 7 bases from J; junction bases left unmatched: 7. Germline lookup yields CDR1 DFQATT and CDR2 SNEGSKA (reference sequence).

V usage is TRBV7-2 and J usage is TRBJ1-6; the D gene is possibly TRBD1 (5 bases). In germline, CDR1 is SGHTA, CDR2 FQGNSA. The CDR3 runs 15 residues. The V end lost 5 bases, the J end lost 7 bases, and 15 bases lay between the germline ends. The CDR3 here is CASSAPDRQNSPLHF. In DNA form, the CDR3 reads TGTGCCAGCAGCGCACCCGATAGACAGAATTCACCCCTCCACTTT.

The chain combines TRBV5-5 with TRBJ2-6; weak D call: TRBD1 (6 bases). The CDR3 is 16 amino acids. CDR1 and CDR2 (germline): SGHKS, YYEKEE (reference sequence). V was trimmed by 0 bases and J by 4 bases, leaving 11 bases between them. The DNA of the CDR3 is TGTGCCAGCAGCTTGGCAGGGGCTGGGGGGGCCAACGTCCTGACTTTC. Protein sequence: CASSLAGAGGANVLTF. Full variable domain (remainder filled in from reference TRBV5-5 and TRBJ2-6): DAGVTQSPTHLIKTRGQQVTLRCSPISGHKSVSWYQQVLGQGPQFIFQYYEKEERGRGNFPDRFSARQFPNYSSELNVNALLLGDSALYLCASSLAGAGGANVLTFGAGSRLTVL.

The chain is built from TRBV5-1 and TRBJ1-1, with 10 bases matching TRBD1. This CDR3 is built from 15 residues. In germline, CDR1 is SGHRS, CDR2 YFSETQ. After removal of 4 bases from V and 6 bases from J, the junction contained 9 bases not matched to a gene. CDR3: CASSGTGTGVAEAFF. In nucleotides, the CDR3 is TGCGCCAGCAGCGGAACCGGGACAGGGGTTGCTGAAGCTTTCTTT. Full variable domain (missing parts from reference TRBV5-1 and TRBJ1-1): KAGVTQTPRYLIKTRGQQVTLSCSPISGHRSVSWYQQTPGQGLQFLFEYFSETQRNKGNFPGRFSGRQFSNSRSEMNVSTLELGDSALYLCASSGTGTGVAEAFFGQGTRLTVV.

The rearrangement uses TRBV2 and TRBJ1-2; TRBD1 agrees at 8 bases. The CDR3 length is 13 residues. Germline CDR1 SNHLY, CDR2 FYNNEI. Germline trimming cut 7 bases from V and 7 bases from J; bases unmatched to any gene: 8. CDR3 loop: CASTVRTGLGYTF. DNA for the CDR3: TGTGCCAGCACTGTTCGGACAGGGCTTGGCTACACCTTC.

This clone was seen once. The chain carries TRBV12-3 or TRBV12-4 and TRBJ1-1, with D tentatively TRBD1 (5 bases). Between the trimmed V and J ends, which lost 5 bases and 6 bases, there was a span of 13 bases. The CDR3 has 13 amino acids. CDR3 region: CASSRGGSPEAFF. In DNA, the CDR3 is TGTGCCAGCAGTAGGGGCGGAAGTCCTGAAGCTTTCTTT.

In its sample, this clone was seen once. The chain is built from TRBV18 and TRBJ2-2; TRBD1 matches 9 bases. J was trimmed by 3 bases and V by 3 bases; bases with no gene match: 2. The CDR3 runs to 15 residues. The V gene's germline CDR1 is KGHSH and CDR2 LQKENI. The CDR3 DNA reads TGTGCCAGCTCACCGAACAGGGGGCACACCGGGGAGCTGTTTTTT. Translation gives CASSPNRGHTGELFF.

The V call is TRBV5-1, the J call TRBJ1-1, with D unresolved. V lost 2 bases and J lost 3, with 11 bases in between. The CDR3 spans 14 residues. In germline, CDR1 is SGHRS, CDR2 YFSETQ. The CDR3 loop reads CASSFSPVDTEAFF. CDR3 bases: TGCGCCAGCAGCTTTTCTCCGGTTGACACTGAAGCTTTCTTT.